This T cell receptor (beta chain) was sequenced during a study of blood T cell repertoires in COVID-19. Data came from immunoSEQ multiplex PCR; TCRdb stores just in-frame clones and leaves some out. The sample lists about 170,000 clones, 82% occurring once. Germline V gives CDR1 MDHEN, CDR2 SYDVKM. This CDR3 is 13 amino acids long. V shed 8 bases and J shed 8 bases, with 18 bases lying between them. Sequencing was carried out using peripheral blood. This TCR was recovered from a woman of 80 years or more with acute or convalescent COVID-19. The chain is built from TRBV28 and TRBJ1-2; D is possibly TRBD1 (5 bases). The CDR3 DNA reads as TGTGCCAGCTTCACGGGGGAGTCTATCGGCTACACCTTC. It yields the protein CASFTGESIGYTF.